This is a list of T cell receptor beta chains from one sample in a study of cytomegalovirus exposure and HLA in healthy donors. Produced via immunoSEQ multiplex PCR; TCRdb's table is partial and in-frame only. The sample yields roughly 150,000 clones, roughly three quarters seen once. The sequenced sample consisted of PBMCs. Receptors were obtained from a man aged 30-40 years in good health and CMV-seronegative. Each CDR3 is given with its conserved first and last residue. The order of the fields is D gene, V gene, J gene, clone size, CDR3 protein, CDR3 DNA. A D gene is named only where the DNA matches it firmly. Clone size appears in some rows only: once, few, many, or a class for an expanded clone.

>-|TRBV28|TRBJ1-2|-
CASSFYPSLVQANYGYTF
TGTGCCAGCAGTTTCTACCCCTCGTTGGTCCAGGCCAACTATGGCTACACCTTC
>TRBD1|TRBV19|TRBJ2-1|-
CASSPRSAGGSNEQFF
TGTGCCAGTAGTCCCAGGTCGGCAGGGGGCTCTAATGAGCAGTTCTTC
>TRBD2|TRBV19|TRBJ2-1|-
CASSIEALAGVNEQFF
TGTGCCAGTAGTATAGAAGCGCTAGCGGGAGTCAATGAGCAGTTCTTC
>TRBD2|TRBV4-3|TRBJ2-7|-
CASSLGLAGEQYF
TGCGCCAGCAGCCTCGGACTAGCGGGCGAGCAGTACTTC
>TRBD2|TRBV6-5|TRBJ2-1|once
CASSTERDSYNEQFF
TGTGCCAGCAGTACCGAGCGGGACTCCTACAATGAGCAGTTCTTC
>TRBD1|TRBV30|TRBJ2-7|once
CAWSEWDRGLYEQYF
TGTGCCTGGAGTGAATGGGACAGGGGGCTCTACGAGCAGTACTTC
>TRBD2|TRBV29-1|TRBJ2-3|-
CSVEPSGISTDTQYF
TGCAGCGTTGAACCTAGCGGGATTTCCACAGATACGCAGTATTTT
>TRBD1|TRBV4-3|TRBJ2-1|-
CASSQDLPPGTGVSYNEQFF
TGCGCCAGCAGCCAAGACCTCCCACCTGGGACAGGGGTATCCTACAATGAGCAGTTCTTC
>TRBD2|TRBV27|TRBJ2-7|-
CASSWGLAGGGRLGEQYF
TGTGCCAGCAGTTGGGGACTAGCGGGAGGGGGACGGTTGGGCGAGCAGTACTTC
>-|TRBV6-1|TRBJ2-7|once
CASSPVVLEQYF
TGTGCCAGCAGTCCCGTCGTATTGGAGCAGTACTTC
>TRBD1|TRBV7-9|TRBJ2-3|-
CSSSLTGATDTQYF
TGTTCCAGCAGCTTAACAGGGGCCACAGATACGCAGTATTTT
>-|TRBV9|TRBJ2-1|-
CASSVDVGVRDEQFF
TGTGCCAGCAGCGTAGATGTGGGAGTGAGGGATGAGCAGTTCTTC
>TRBD2|TRBV28|TRBJ2-1|-
CASRTGAAGEDEQFF
TGTGCCAGCAGGACGGGGGCAGCGGGAGAAGATGAGCAGTTCTTC
>-|TRBV7-9|TRBJ1-4|few
CSSGQTQKLFF
TGTTCCAGCGGGCAAACTCAAAAACTGTTTTTT
>TRBD1|TRBV28|TRBJ1-5|-
CASRQPSGGSQPQHF
TGTGCCAGCAGGCAGCCTTCAGGGGGAAGTCAGCCCCAGCATTTT
>-|TRBV6-5|TRBJ2-1|-
CASSSYAGTPVLKQFF
TGTGCCAGCAGTTCCTACGCCGGGACACCGGTTCTTAAGCAGTTCTTC
>TRBD1|TRBV7-7|TRBJ2-6|few
CASSLNLQGAGANVLTF
TGTGCTAGCAGCTTAAATCTCCAGGGGGCTGGGGCCAACGTCCTGACTTTC
>-|TRBV5-1|TRBJ2-1|once
CASSLELVGSGEQFF
TGCGCCAGCAGCTTGGAACTAGTGGGGAGTGGTGAGCAGTTCTTC
>TRBD2|TRBV7-8|TRBJ2-7|few
CASSPYRLAVSYEQYF
TGTGCCAGCAGTCCTTACCGACTAGCGGTTTCCTACGAGCAGTACTTC
>TRBD1|TRBV13|TRBJ2-3|-
CASTPQDRPIWRTEYF
TGTGCCAGCACTCCTCAGGACAGGCCCATATGGCGCACGGAGTATTTT
>TRBD2|TRBV28|TRBJ2-1|-
CASSPMGLAGDSYNEQFF
TGTGCCAGCAGTCCTATGGGACTAGCGGGGGACTCCTACAATGAGCAGTTCTTC
>-|TRBV30|TRBJ2-3|-
CAWNGESSTDTQYF
TGTGCCTGGAACGGGGAGTCTAGCACAGATACGCAGTATTTT
>-|TRBV11-2|TRBJ1-2|-
CASSLDRDYGYTF
TGTGCCAGCAGCTTAGACAGGGACTATGGCTACACCTTC
>TRBD2|TRBV7-2|TRBJ2-7|-
CASSHLGGIIHEQYF
TGTGCCAGCAGCCACCTGGGGGGGATAATCCACGAGCAGTACTTC
>-|TRBV5-1|TRBJ2-1|-
CASSSQGTEQFF
TGCGCCAGCAGCTCACAGGGCACTGAGCAGTTCTTC
>TRBD2|TRBV5-1|TRBJ2-1|-
CASSLGTTNHNEQFF
TGCGCCAGCAGCTTAGGGACTACCAACCACAATGAGCAGTTCTTC
>TRBD1|TRBV5-4|TRBJ1-4|-
CASSAQGGEKLFF
TGTGCCAGCAGCGCACAGGGGGGTGAAAAACTGTTTTTT
>TRBD2|TRBV6-5|TRBJ2-7|-
CASSYSTGGPYEQYF
TGTGCCAGCAGTTACTCAACGGGAGGGCCCTACGAGCAGTACTTC
>-|TRBV11-2|TRBJ2-2|-
CASRPGHGELFF
TGTGCCAGCAGACCAGGGCACGGGGAGCTGTTTTTT
>-|TRBV19|TRBJ2-6|-
CASSLQGSGANVLTF
TGTGCCAGTAGTTTACAGGGCTCTGGGGCCAACGTCCTGACTTTC
>-|TRBV28|TRBJ2-7|-
CASSLTLGGPYEQYF
TGCGCCAGCAGTTTAACCCTCGGAGGACCCTACGAGCAGTACTTC
>TRBD2|TRBV10-3|TRBJ2-7|-
CAISAGTSRSSYEQYF
TGTGCCATCAGCGCCGGGACTAGCAGGAGCTCCTACGAGCAGTACTTC
>-|TRBV5-4|TRBJ2-7|once
CASSAPGSLYYEQYF
TGTGCCAGCAGCGCCCCCGGGAGTCTTTACTACGAGCAGTACTTC
>-|TRBV28|TRBJ1-6|-
CASSLMSGINSPLHF
TGTGCCAGCAGCCTAATGTCCGGGATTAATTCACCCCTCCACTTT
>-|TRBV12-5|TRBJ2-7|-
CASGLSDSYEQYF
TGTGCTAGTGGCCTCTCCGACAGCTACGAGCAGTACTTC
>TRBD2|TRBV7-2|TRBJ2-1|-
CASSFRLAETNEQFF
TGTGCCAGCAGCTTTCGACTAGCGGAAACAAATGAGCAGTTCTTC
>TRBD1|TRBV5-1|TRBJ1-1|-
CASSSGTDVEAFF
TGCGCCAGCAGCTCCGGGACAGATGTTGAAGCTTTCTTT
>TRBD1|TRBV7-9|TRBJ1-1|-
CASSLGQQNTEAFF
TGTGCCAGCAGCCTGGGACAGCAGAACACTGAAGCTTTCTTT
>-|TRBV25-1|TRBJ2-7|-
CASSEHAGNEQYF
TGTGCCAGCAGTGAACACGCGGGGAACGAGCAGTACTTC
>TRBD1|TRBV6-4|TRBJ1-6|-
CASSRGTGDSPLHF
TGTGCCAGCAGTAGAGGGACAGGGGATTCACCCCTCCACTTT
>-|TRBV7-6|TRBJ2-5|-
CASSLGGHNQETQYF
TGTGCCAGCAGCTTGGGCGGGCACAACCAAGAGACCCAGTACTTC
>-|TRBV7-9|TRBJ2-7|-
CASSLGGLGEQYF
TGTGCCAGCAGCTTAGGGGGCCTAGGGGAGCAGTACTTC
>-|TRBV4-1|TRBJ1-5|few
CASSQDLGQNQPQHF
TGCGCCAGCAGCCAAGATCTTGGACAGAATCAGCCCCAGCATTTT
>-|TRBV14|TRBJ2-2|-
CASSQVTGSFTGELFF
TGTGCCAGCAGCCAAGTAACGGGAAGCTTTACCGGGGAGCTGTTTTTT
>-|TRBV7-8|TRBJ1-1|-
CASSVRDMAFF
TGTGCCAGCAGCGTGAGGGATATGGCTTTCTTT
>-|TRBV29-1|TRBJ2-4|-
CSAPAGGIQYF
TGCAGCGCCCCAGCAGGTGGAATTCAGTACTTC
>-|TRBV5-1|TRBJ1-2|-
CASSSRDTDYGYTF
TGCGCCAGCAGCTCGCGAGACACAGACTATGGCTACACCTTC
>TRBD1|TRBV28|TRBJ1-2|-
CASSETGRIYGYTF
TGTGCCAGCAGCGAGACAGGGAGGATCTATGGCTACACCTTC
>TRBD2|TRBV18|TRBJ2-4|-
CASSQTSGRAVSTKNIQYF
TGTGCCAGCTCACAGACTAGCGGGAGGGCCGTATCGACCAAAAACATTCAGTACTTC
>-|TRBV5-3|TRBJ2-1|-
CARSLDTRPYNEQFF
TGTGCCAGAAGCTTAGACACACGGCCCTACAATGAGCAGTTCTTC
>-|TRBV21-1|TRBJ1-2|-
CASSKVPGRRPSYGYTF
TGTGCCAGCAGCAAAGTACCAGGCAGGCGTCCTTCCTATGGCTACACCTTC
>-|TRBV10-3|TRBJ1-1|few
CAISAGKVAEAFF
TGTGCCATCAGTGCCGGGAAGGTCGCTGAAGCTTTCTTT
>-|TRBV5-1|TRBJ2-7|-
CASSWLTDYEQYF
TGCGCCAGCAGCTGGCTAACAGACTACGAGCAGTACTTC
>-|TRBV19|TRBJ1-5|-
CASSINRESNQPQHF
TGTGCCAGTAGTATTAACAGGGAAAGCAATCAGCCCCAGCATTTT